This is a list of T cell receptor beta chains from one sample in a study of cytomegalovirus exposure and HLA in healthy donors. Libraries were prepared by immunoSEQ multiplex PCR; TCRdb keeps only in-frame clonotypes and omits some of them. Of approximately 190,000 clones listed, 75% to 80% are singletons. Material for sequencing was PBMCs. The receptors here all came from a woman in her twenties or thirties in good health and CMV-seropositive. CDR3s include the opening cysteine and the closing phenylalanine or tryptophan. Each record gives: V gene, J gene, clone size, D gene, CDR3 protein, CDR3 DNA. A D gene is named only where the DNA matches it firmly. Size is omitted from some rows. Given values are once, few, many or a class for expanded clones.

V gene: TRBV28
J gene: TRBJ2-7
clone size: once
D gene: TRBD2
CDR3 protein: CASSSTGLAGIYF
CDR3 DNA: TGTGCCAGCAGTTCGACTGGACTAGCGGGAATTTACTTC

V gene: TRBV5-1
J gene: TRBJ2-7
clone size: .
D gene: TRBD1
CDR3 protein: CASSTGQVPYEQYF
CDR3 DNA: TGCGCCAGCAGCACCGGACAGGTCCCCTACGAGCAGTACTTC

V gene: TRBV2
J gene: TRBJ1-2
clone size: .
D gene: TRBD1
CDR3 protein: CAGRTGGEGYTF
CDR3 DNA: TGTGCCGGCCGAACAGGGGGCGAAGGCTACACCTTC

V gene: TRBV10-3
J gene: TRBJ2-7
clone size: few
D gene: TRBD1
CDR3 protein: CAISEPGQGGDYEQYF
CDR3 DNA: TGTGCCATCAGTGAGCCCGGACAGGGGGGAGACTACGAGCAGTACTTC

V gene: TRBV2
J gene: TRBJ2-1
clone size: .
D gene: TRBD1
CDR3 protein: CATGRDRGISQFF
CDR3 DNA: TGTGCCACCGGCAGAGACAGGGGGATTTCGCAGTTCTTC

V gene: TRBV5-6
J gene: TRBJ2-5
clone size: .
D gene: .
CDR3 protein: CASSLLFSGSGTQYF
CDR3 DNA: TGTGCCAGCAGCTTGCTCTTTAGCGGCTCGGGGACCCAGTACTTC

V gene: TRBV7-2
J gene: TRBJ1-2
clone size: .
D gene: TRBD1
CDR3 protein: CASSLGQGDYGYTF
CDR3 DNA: TGTGCCAGCAGCTTAGGCCAGGGGGACTATGGCTACACCTTC

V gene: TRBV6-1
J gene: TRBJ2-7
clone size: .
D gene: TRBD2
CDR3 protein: CASSENRSSGRFEQYF
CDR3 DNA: TGTGCCAGCAGTGAAAATAGGTCTAGCGGCAGGTTCGAGCAGTACTTC

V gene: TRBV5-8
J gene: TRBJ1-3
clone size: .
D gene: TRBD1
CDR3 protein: CASSSGTVISGNTIYF
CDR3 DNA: TGTGCCAGCAGCTCCGGGACAGTCATCTCTGGAAACACCATATATTTT

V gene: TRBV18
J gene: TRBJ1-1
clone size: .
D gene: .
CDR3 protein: CASSPRLQGGAMNTEAFF
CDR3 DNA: TGTGCCAGCTCACCACGCCTACAGGGTGGGGCGATGAACACTGAAGCTTTCTTT

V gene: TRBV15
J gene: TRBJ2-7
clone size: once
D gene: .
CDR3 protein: CATSRDSDSSYEQYF
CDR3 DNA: TGTGCCACCAGCAGAGATTCTGACAGTTCCTACGAGCAGTACTTC

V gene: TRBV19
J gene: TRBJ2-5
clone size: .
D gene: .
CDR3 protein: CASSIDLGGGTSETQYF
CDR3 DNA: TGTGCCAGTAGTATAGATCTGGGAGGGGGGACGTCCGAGACCCAGTACTTC

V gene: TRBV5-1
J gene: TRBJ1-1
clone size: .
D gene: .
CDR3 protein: CASSWRGSTDTEAFF
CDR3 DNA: TGCGCCAGCAGCTGGAGGGGCAGTACGGACACTGAAGCTTTCTTT

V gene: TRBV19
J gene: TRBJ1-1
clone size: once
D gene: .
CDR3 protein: CASSIKGVNTEAFF
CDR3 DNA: TGTGCCAGTAGTATAAAAGGGGTAAACACTGAAGCTTTCTTT

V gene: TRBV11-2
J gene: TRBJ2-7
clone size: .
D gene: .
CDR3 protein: CASSLAGTLGGQYF
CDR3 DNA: TGTGCCAGCAGCCTCGCCGGGACCCTCGGGGGGCAGTACTTC

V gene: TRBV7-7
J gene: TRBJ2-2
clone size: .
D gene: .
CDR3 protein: CASSFNPNTGELFF
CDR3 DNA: TGTGCCAGCAGCTTTAATCCGAACACCGGGGAGCTGTTTTTT

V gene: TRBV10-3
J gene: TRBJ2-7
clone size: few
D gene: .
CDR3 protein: CAISAASLWEQYF
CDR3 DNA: TGTGCCATCAGTGCCGCTAGCTTATGGGAGCAGTACTTC

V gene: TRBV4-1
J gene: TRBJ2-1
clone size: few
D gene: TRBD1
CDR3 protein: CASSQTSDRGNEQFF
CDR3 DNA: TGCGCCAGCAGCCAAACATCTGACAGGGGGAATGAGCAGTTCTTC

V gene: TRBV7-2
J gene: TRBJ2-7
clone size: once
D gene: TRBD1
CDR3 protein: CASSLYRGSSYEQYF
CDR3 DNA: TGTGCCAGCAGCTTATACAGGGGCAGCTCCTACGAGCAGTACTTC

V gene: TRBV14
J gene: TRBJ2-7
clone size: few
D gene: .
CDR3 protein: CASSQSKGDEQYF
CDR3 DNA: TGTGCCAGCAGCCAATCCAAGGGAGACGAGCAGTACTTC